The TCR beta chain described here comes from a study of Tregs in tolerant kidney transplant recipients. Trimming took off 5 bases at V and 11 bases at J, with 13 bases between the two ends. Germline CDR1 MNHNS, CDR2 SASEGT. The CDR3 runs to 12 residues. The table came from immunoSEQ multiplex PCR; TCRdb's copy has only in-frame clones and leaves some out. Among more than 60,000 clones, approximately 85% were seen once, and the ten largest hold 2.1%. The sequence was collected from a human donor who received a combined kidney and bone marrow transplant. Sequenced material: Tregs from blood, taken before the transplant. The chain carries TRBV6-1 and TRBJ1-3; no definite D call. Here the CDR3 DNA reads TGTGCCAGCAGTTCCTCCGGCCCGCCCATATATTTT. Its translation: CASSSSGPPIYF.